Listed here is a single T cell receptor beta chain. As originally analysed: How many nucleated cells were present was estimated from reference gene primer amplification. The table came from immunoSEQ multiplex PCR; TCRdb's copy has only in-frame clones and leaves some out. V, J and clone size were drawn from that table, and D and trimming were deduced from the DNA. The sample consists of around 200,000 clones, under 90% of them appearing once. This sample was taken from a study of blood T cell repertoires in COVID-19. Study details: Acute-phase and convalescent COVID-19 samples originated in the United States, Italy and Spain. T cells, B-cell-depleted T cells, or PBMCs provided the cDNA or gDNA that served as material.

V dropped 5 bases and J dropped 5; count of bases not matched to a gene: 7. The germline gives CDR1 ENHRY, CDR2 SYGVKD. The CDR3 contains 16 residues. This TCR was sampled from a man aged 45-60 years with acute or convalescent COVID-19. This chain joins TRBV10-3 and TRBJ2-4; TRBD1 matches at 12 bases. The sequenced sample consisted of peripheral blood. The DNA of the CDR3 is TGTGCCATCAGTCCCGGGACAGGGGGCGGCGAAAACATTCAGTACTTC. Protein sequence: CAISPGTGGGENIQYF.